This entry concerns a single TCR beta chain. The antigen remains unidentified. As for treatment: some 20 received Ad26.COV2.S at low or high dose, single or two shots; about five received placebo; per-sample allocation not given. Sampling occurred on day 63 after the first vaccine or placebo injection. An Ad26 vector was used to express Wuhan-strain SARS-CoV-2 spike as the vaccine. This record comes from a study of Ad26.COV2.S vaccination and SARS-CoV-2 variants. Study-level findings and limits: Post-vaccination breadth of spike-specific CD8+ and CD4+ T cell responses was reportedly substantial. The TCR breadth and depth analyses may have produced an underestimate of total T cell responses. Vaccine recipients and placebo recipients showed similar non-spike TCR breadth.

The repertoire was sequenced with immunoSEQ multiplex PCR; TCRdb's copy has only in-frame clones and lacks some. The sample has some 410,000 clones; about 92% are singletons. This CDR3 has 16 residues. The germline gives CDR1 SEHNR, CDR2 FQNEAQ (reference sequence). V was shortened by 5 bases and J by 0 bases, with 15 bases between the two germline ends. The genes are TRBV7-9 and TRBJ2-3; no reliable D call. The starting material was peripheral blood, obtained in a trial of Ad26.COV2.S vaccine versus placebo. The sequence came from a person aged 18-60 years who received the Ad26.COV2.S COVID-19 vaccine or a placebo. The CDR3 region is CASSLRAGTSTDTQYF. CDR3 coding DNA: TGTGCCAGCAGCCTCCGGGCAGGTACTAGCACAGATACGCAGTATTTT.